Sequencing of this T cell receptor beta chain was carried out in a study of blood T cell repertoires in COVID-19. Across the study: Whether acute or convalescent, the COVID-19 samples came from the United States, Italy and Spain. From T cells, B-cell-depleted T cells, or PBMCs came the material, which was cDNA or gDNA.

The authors' processing: The authors estimated nucleated cell counts from reference gene primer amplification. The repertoire was sequenced with immunoSEQ multiplex PCR; TCRdb's copy has only in-frame clones and lacks some. V and J calls and clone size are as listed in that table; D and trimming were resolved from the DNA. The sample includes 150,000 to 180,000 clones, about three quarters of them seen just once. V gave up 6 bases and J gave up 4 bases, with 16 bases separating them. Germline V gives CDR1 MNHEY, CDR2 SVGAGI. The CDR3 runs to 14 residues. The TCR originated in a man older than 75 with acute or convalescent COVID-19. Sequencing was carried out using peripheral blood. The chain has TRBV6-5 and TRBJ2-7, with D possibly being TRBD2 (6 bases). CDR3 nucleotide sequence: TGTGCCAGCAGGGCCGGGGACTCCAGTTACGAGCAGTACGTC. This translates into CASRAGDSSYEQYV.